This TCR beta chain was sequenced during a study of response to subunit inactivated influenza vaccine. Looked up from germline, CDR1 is SGHTA and CDR2 is FQGNSA. The CDR3 runs to 14 residues. V was pared by 8 bases and J by 3 bases, with 6 bases of the junction left unmatched. For this clonotype: Its antigen is as yet unknown.

TCRdb processed the RT-PCR reads anew with MiXCR; each CDR3 protein has one entry. Here the sample spans a few hundred thousand distinct CDR3 sequences, roughly an eighth being singletons. Whole-study findings and limits: Each seasonal flu vaccination may recruit only limited new T cells, authors suggested.

The receptor's source is a man aged 45-65 years who received an inactivated influenza vaccine. This chain joins TRBV7-2 and TRBJ2-2, with 7 bases lining up with TRBD2. The sample in question was non-naive T cells sorted from PBMCs, obtained roughly 2 weeks before vaccination. In DNA form, the CDR3 reads TGTGCCAGCCGGGGAGGGACTTACACCGGGGAGCTGTTTTTT. Amino acids: CASRGGTYTGELFF.